This TCR beta chain was sequenced during a study of shared clonotypes between healthy human individuals. Study at large: The donors, a couple of women and a few men, were aged 18 to 49. Regarding the study as a whole: Memory subsets generally showed lower estimated richness than naive subsets. Naive CD4 clonotypes overlapped across a few donors at approximately 5.5%.

This clone was picked up one time. Its cognate antigen is unknown. This CDR3 is built from 12 residues. CDR1 SGHRS and CDR2 YFSETQ come from the germline V gene. V was pared by 4 bases and J by 11 bases, with 16 bases between. Each subset's genomic DNA was shared equally among a number of immunoSEQ plates. TCRdb's copy holds only in-frame clones and misses some; the assay was immunoSEQ multiplex PCR. The data show millions of clones, approximately 92% seen once. Source material: naive CD4+ T cells sorted from blood. The subset: CD45RA+ positively selected. The clonotype was recovered from a young man in good health. J is TRBJ2-7 and V is TRBV5-1; no clear D. This CDR3 reads CASSLRGSVEYF. CDR3 nucleotide sequence: TGCGCCAGCAGCCTACGCGGATCCGTCGAGTACTTC.